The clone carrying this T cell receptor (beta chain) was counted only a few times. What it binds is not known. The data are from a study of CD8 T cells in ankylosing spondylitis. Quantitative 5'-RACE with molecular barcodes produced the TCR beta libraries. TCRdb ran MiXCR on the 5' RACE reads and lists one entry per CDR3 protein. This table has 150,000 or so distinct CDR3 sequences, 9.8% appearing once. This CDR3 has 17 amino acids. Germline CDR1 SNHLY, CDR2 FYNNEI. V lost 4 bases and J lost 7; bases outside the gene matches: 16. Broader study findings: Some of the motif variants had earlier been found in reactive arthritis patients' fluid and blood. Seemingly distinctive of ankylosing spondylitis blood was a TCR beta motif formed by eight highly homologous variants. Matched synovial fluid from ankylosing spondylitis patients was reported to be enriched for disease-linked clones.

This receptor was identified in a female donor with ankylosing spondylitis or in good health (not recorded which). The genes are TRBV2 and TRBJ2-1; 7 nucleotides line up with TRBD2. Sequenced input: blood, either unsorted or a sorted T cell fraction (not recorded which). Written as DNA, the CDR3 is TGTGCCAGCAGTGGTCCCCAAGCGGGACCCACCCGGAATGAGCAGTTCTTC. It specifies CASSGPQAGPTRNEQFF.